This TCR beta chain stems from a study of cytomegalovirus exposure and HLA in healthy donors. Study at large: Samples from HLA-typed donors yielded some 85 million unique TCRs in an early data release.

This CDR3 contains 14 residues. Germline V CDR1 and CDR2: SGDLS, YYNGEE. V was pared by 0 bases and J by 9 bases, with 6 bases of the junction left unmatched. It was with 60 Vbeta and 13 Jbeta primers that the PCR ran. Only in-frame clones appear in the TCRdb table, and some are missing; sequencing was by immunoSEQ multiplex PCR. The sample shows roughly 110,000 clones, roughly 70% of them seen only once. The chain recombines TRBV9 with TRBJ2-1; 7 positions match TRBD2. The sequence derives from a woman between 25 and 40 years old in good health and CMV-seronegative. The specimen sequenced was PBMCs. CDR3 in DNA: TGTGCCAGCAGCGTAGCGGGGGGACCTAGTGAGCAGTTCTTC. Its translation is CASSVAGGPSEQFF.